The T cell receptor beta chain under discussion was sequenced for a study of shared clonotypes between healthy human individuals. Study details: CD8 memory received one plate per donor, CD8 naive two, CD4 memory three and CD4 naive three. Study results and caveats: All-four-donor shared clonotypes had higher generation probabilities than non-shared clonotypes did.

Authors' processing steps: Junction-only immunoSEQ sequences carried no quality scores, so filtering differed. Clones were sequenced by immunoSEQ multiplex PCR, and TCRdb holds only the in-frame ones, with some missing. V, J and clone size derive from that table, while D and trimming were established from the DNA sequence. The sample yields about 1.1 million clones, around three quarters seen once. Notes on this clone: Its specificity is not known.

Every contributor of samples was a Caucasian grown-up residing in Nashville, Tennessee. In germline, CDR1 is MGHRA, CDR2 YSYEKL. The V end lost 4 bases, the J end lost 1 base, and 11 bases lay between the germline ends. CDR3 size: 15 residues. The V and J genes are TRBV4-1 and TRBJ1-5, with D perhaps TRBD1 (5 bases). The sample was memory CD4+ T cells from PBMCs. Noted subset: CD45RA-negative fraction. This clonotype originated in a man in his late teens or twenties in good health. Some clones in this sample may be carry-over from other donors' samples. The chain's CDR3 is CASSPGTLSNQPQHF. As DNA, the CDR3 is TGCGCCAGCAGCCCCGGGACCCTAAGCAATCAGCCCCAGCATTTT.